A single sample is the source of the 17 T cell receptor beta chains below, sequenced in a study of technical replicates of blood from a handful of donors (dated by TCRdb to about 2017). Preparation of the library involved the immunoSEQ multiplex PCR assay. TCRdb retrieved this table from immuneACCESS and kept in-frame rearrangements only. Not all clones are present; in checked studies, unresolved V genes account for under half, and no reason is known for the remainder. The sample profile shows about 70,000 clones; roughly 94% of them were found once. Jointly, the top ten make up about 0.35% of the sample. Sequenced input: T cells isolated from PBMCs. These TCRs come from a human donor in good health.

This chain connects TRBV18 to TRBJ1-4; a weak D match, TRBD1 (6 bases). The CDR3 has 17 amino acids. Germline assignment: CDR1 KGHSH and CDR2 LQKENI. Trimming took 3 bases from V and 0 from J, leaving 14 bases between them. The CDR3 spells CASSPRTATATNEKLFF. CDR3 nucleotides: TGTGCCAGCTCACCTAGGACAGCAACAGCAACTAATGAAAAACTGTTTTTT.

This chain joins TRBV6-5 and TRBJ1-1; D gene unclear. CDR3 length: 14 amino acids. Germline CDR1 and CDR2: MNHEY and SVGAGI. Between the trimmed V and J ends, which lost 6 bases and 0 bases, there was a span of 11 bases. CDR3 loop: CASSKGALNTEAFF. CDR3 sequence (DNA): TGTGCCAGCAGCAAGGGAGCTTTGAACACTGAAGCTTTCTTT.

The rearrangement links TRBV4-1 to TRBJ1-4; no clear D gene. CDR1 is MGHRA and CDR2 is YSYEKL in the germline V gene. The CDR3 loop spans 14 amino acids. V was pared by 1 base and J by 5 bases, with 8 bases between. This chain's CDR3 is CASSQAVLNEKLFF. The CDR3 DNA reads as TGCGCCAGCAGCCAAGCGGTCCTGAATGAAAAACTGTTTTTT.

The chain has TRBV30 and TRBJ2-1; D may be TRBD1 (6 bases). V was shortened by 6 bases and J by 6 bases, with 18 bases between the two germline ends. The CDR3 totals 14 residues. Germline loops: CDR1 GTSNPN, CDR2 SVGIG (reference sequence). CDR3 sequence reads: CACDGTIKGNEQFF. The CDR3 DNA reads as TGTGCCTGTGACGGGACAATAAAGGGCAATGAGCAGTTCTTC.

The V and J genes are TRBV7-2 and TRBJ1-5; 8 bases match TRBD1. Germline CDR1 SGHTA, CDR2 FQGNSA. With 4 bases clipped from V and 2 bases from J, the junction kept 1 base outside the gene matches. The CDR3 loop spans 14 amino acids. For the CDR3, the DNA is TGTGCCAGCAGCTCGACAGGGGGCAATCAGCCCCAGCATTTT. Protein product: CASSSTGGNQPQHF. Variable domain in full (rest from reference TRBV7-2 and TRBJ1-5): GAGVSQSPSNKVTEKGKDVELRCDPISGHTALYWYRQSLGQGLEFLIYFQGNSAPDKSGLPSDRFSAERTGGSVSTLTIQRTQQEDSAVYLCASSSTGGNQPQHFGDGTRLSIL.

This sequence joins TRBV18 and TRBJ2-7; 8 bases are shared with TRBD2. V was pared by 6 bases and J by 5 bases, with 9 bases of the junction left unmatched. CDR3 length equals 14 residues. CDR1 and CDR2 from the germline V gene are KGHSH and LQKENI. CDR3: CASSPGTSYHEQYF. CDR3 in DNA: TGTGCCAGCTCGCCCGGGACTAGTTACCACGAGCAGTACTTC.

J is TRBJ2-7 and V is TRBV18; a possible D gene is TRBD1 (5 bases). The CDR3 spans 16 residues. The V end was cut by 3 bases, the J end by 6 bases, with 21 bases between. From germline, CDR1 is KGHSH and CDR2 LQKENI. The CDR3 nucleotides read TGTGCCAGCTCACCTACCCAGGCAGGGTTGGCGCGCGAGCAGTACTTC. Its translation is CASSPTQAGLAREQYF.

The chain combines TRBV19 with TRBJ2-2; 11 bases are shared with TRBD2. Germline assignment: CDR1 LNHDA and CDR2 SQIVND (reference sequence). The CDR3 extends over 16 amino acids. V lost 3 bases and J lost 3; bases outside the gene matches: 3. CDR3 sequence: CASSMLLAGDTGELFF. Written as DNA, the CDR3 is TGTGCCAGTAGTATGTTACTAGCGGGAGACACCGGGGAGCTGTTTTTT. Variable domain in full (rest from reference TRBV19 and TRBJ2-2): DGGITQSPKYLFRKEGQNVTLSCEQNLNHDAMYWYRQDPGQGLRLIYYSQIVNDFQKGDIAEGYSVSREKKESFPLTVTSAQKNPTAFYLCASSMLLAGDTGELFFGEGSRLTVL.

This chain links TRBV2 with TRBJ2-7; 7 nucleotides line up with TRBD2. The germline V gene has CDR1 SNHLY and CDR2 FYNNEI. The length of the CDR3 is 14 residues. V shed 7 bases, J shed 0 bases, and the junction held 6 bases outside the gene matches. CDR3 bases: TGTGCCAGCAATATAGCGGGCAGCTCCTACGAGCAGTACTTC. Its translation is CASNIAGSSYEQYF.

V usage is TRBV7-9 and J usage is TRBJ1-2, with TRBD1 as a possible D gene (5 bases). The germline V and J ends were trimmed by 5 bases and 5 bases, with 15 bases remaining between them. The CDR3 runs to 14 residues. Germline CDR1 reads SEHNR; CDR2 reads FQNEAQ (reference sequence). DNA of the CDR3: TGTGCCAGCAGCAAAAATTTACAGGAGTATGGCTACACCTTC. Protein sequence: CASSKNLQEYGYTF.

CDR3: CASRRTIETQYF. CDR3 in DNA: TGTGCCAGCAGGCGAACCATCGAGACCCAGTACTTC. The chain couples TRBV28 to TRBJ2-5; D is unresolved. CDR1 and CDR2 (germline): MDHEN, SYDVKM. This CDR3 is 12 amino acids long. V was pared by 6 bases and J by 5 bases, with 10 bases between.

V usage is TRBV29-1 and J usage is TRBJ2-1, with unresolved D. The CDR3 consists of 10 residues. V lost 3 bases and J 8 bases, leaving 5 bases between the germline ends. The germline V gene has CDR1 SQVTM and CDR2 ANQGSEA. The CDR3, as DNA: TGCAGCGTTGATATTTATGAGCAGTTCTTC. It codes for CSVDIYEQFF.

This rearrangement joins TRBV6-1 to TRBJ1-3, with D tentatively TRBD1 (5 bases). Trimming pared 3 bases from V and 0 bases from J, leaving 6 bases between. Germline V gives CDR1 MNHNS, CDR2 SASEGT. This CDR3 region has 14 residues. This CDR3 is CASSDRVSGNTIYF. In nucleotides, the CDR3 is TGTGCCAGCAGTGACAGGGTCTCTGGAAACACCATATATTTT.

The rearrangement uses TRBV5-4 and TRBJ1-1, with D unresolved. The CDR3 is 14 amino acids. CDR1 is SGHNT, CDR2 YYREEE, per germline (reference sequence). V was trimmed by 1 base and J by 4 bases, leaving 11 bases between them. CDR3 sequence reads: CASSLIGFGTEAFF. The CDR3, as DNA: TGTGCCAGCAGCTTGATCGGGTTTGGCACTGAAGCTTTCTTT.

This chain connects TRBV19 to TRBJ2-5, with TRBD2 matching 11 bases. In germline, CDR1 is LNHDA, CDR2 SQIVND (reference sequence). CDR3 length: 15 residues. The V and J ends lost 6 bases and 2 bases, in that order; junction bases with no gene match: 5. CDR3 sequence (DNA): TGTGCCAGTAGGAAACTAGCGGGAGTGCAAGAGACCCAGTACTTC. It yields the protein CASRKLAGVQETQYF.

J is TRBJ2-7 and V is TRBV7-2; TRBD2 agrees at 13 bases. J gave up 0 bases and V 1 base, and 9 bases lay outside the gene matches. In germline, CDR1 is SGHTA, CDR2 FQGNSA. CDR3 length equals 19 residues. The DNA of the CDR3 is TGTGCCAGCAGCTTAGATGGACTAGCGGGGGTACAGAGCTCCTACGAGCAGTACTTC. It specifies CASSLDGLAGVQSSYEQYF.

The J gene is TRBJ2-7, the V gene TRBV27, with TRBD1 as a possible D gene (5 bases). The germline V gene encodes CDR1 MNHEY and CDR2 SMNVEV (reference sequence). The length of the CDR3 is 13 residues. The V gene lost 5 bases and the J gene lost 6 bases, with 14 bases spanning the gap. CDR3 sequence (DNA): TGTGCCAGCAGTCCCAGGGAAACACTCGAGCAGTACTTC. Translation: CASSPRETLEQYF.